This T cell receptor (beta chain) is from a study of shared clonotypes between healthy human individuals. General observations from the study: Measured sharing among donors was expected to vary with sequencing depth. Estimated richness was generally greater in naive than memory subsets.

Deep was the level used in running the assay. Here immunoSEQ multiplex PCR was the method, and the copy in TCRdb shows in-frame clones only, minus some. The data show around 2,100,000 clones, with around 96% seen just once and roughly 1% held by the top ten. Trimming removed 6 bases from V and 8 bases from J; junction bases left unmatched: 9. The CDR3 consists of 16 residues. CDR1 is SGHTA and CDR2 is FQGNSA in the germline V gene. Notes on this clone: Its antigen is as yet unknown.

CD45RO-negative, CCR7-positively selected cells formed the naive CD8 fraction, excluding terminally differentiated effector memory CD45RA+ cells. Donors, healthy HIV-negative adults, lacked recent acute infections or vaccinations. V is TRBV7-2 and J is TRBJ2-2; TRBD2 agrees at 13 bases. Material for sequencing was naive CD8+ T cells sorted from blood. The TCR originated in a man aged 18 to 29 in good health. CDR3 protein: CASSLPLAGGTGELFF. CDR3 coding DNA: TGTGCCAGCAGTCTTCCACTAGCGGGAGGGACGGGGGAGCTGTTTTTT.